This entry lists 16 T cell receptor beta chains sequenced from one sample in a study of cytomegalovirus exposure and HLA in healthy donors. The primer mix had 60 Vbeta and 13 Jbeta primers. Libraries were prepared by immunoSEQ multiplex PCR; TCRdb keeps only in-frame clonotypes and omits some of them. The sample carries some 77,000 clones, approximately 79% recorded once. The sample was PBMCs. The receptors derive from a woman in her thirties or forties in good health and CMV-seropositive.

This clone was seen only a few times. The gene calls are TRBV7-9 and TRBJ2-6; no firm D call. Germline assignment: CDR1 SEHNR and CDR2 FQNEAQ (reference sequence). The CDR3 has 15 residues. V dropped 1 base and J dropped 2 bases, with 6 bases sitting between them. The CDR3 coding sequence is TGTGCCAGCAGCTTAGTTAGTGCTGGGGCCAACGTCCTGACTTTC. Its protein product is CASSLVSAGANVLTF. Full variable domain (missing parts from reference TRBV7-9 and TRBJ2-6): DTGVSQNPRHKITKRGQNVTFRCDPISEHNRLYWYRQTLGQGPEFLTYFQNEAQLEKSRLLSDRFSAERPKGSFSTLEIQRTEQGDSAMYLCASSLVSAGANVLTFGAGSRLTVL.

The rearrangement uses TRBV6-1 and TRBJ2-7; 8 bases align to TRBD2. Trimming removed 3 bases from V and 6 bases from J; junction bases left unmatched: 19. The CDR3 totals 18 residues. Germline lookup yields CDR1 MNHNS and CDR2 SASEGT. The CDR3 region has the DNA TGTGCCAGCAGTGAGCAGGCGATGGCGGGAGGTCGCCACAGCGAGCAGTACTTC. Amino acid sequence: CASSEQAMAGGRHSEQYF.

V and J are TRBV7-9 and TRBJ2-3; tentative D call: TRBD2 (5 bases). Germline CDR1 and CDR2: SEHNR and FQNEAQ (reference sequence). The CDR3 consists of 15 residues. V gave up 2 bases and J gave up 3 bases, with 12 bases separating them. In nucleotides, the CDR3 is TGTGCCAGCAGCTTACAGGCGGGCCCGACAGATACGCAGTATTTT. It codes for CASSLQAGPTDTQYF.

The V and J genes are TRBV2 and TRBJ2-7; tentative D call: TRBD2 (5 bases). Per germline, CDR1 SNHLY and CDR2 FYNNEI. V lost 0 bases and J lost 11, with 17 bases in between. This CDR3 has 14 residues. The CDR3 DNA reads as TGTGCCAGCAGTGAAGCGCTTCGTCGGGAAAGTGAGTACTTC. It specifies CASSEALRRESEYF.

The chain joins TRBV28 to TRBJ1-1; D is uncertain. This CDR3 has 15 residues. V was trimmed by 4 bases and J by 3 bases, leaving 15 bases between them. From germline, CDR1 is MDHEN and CDR2 SYDVKM. The CDR3 is CASSSMGRGDTEAFF. For the CDR3, the DNA is TGTGCCAGCAGTTCCATGGGTCGGGGAGACACTGAAGCTTTCTTT.

The chain couples TRBV20-1 to TRBJ1-3; D is unclear. V dropped 5 bases and J dropped 4 bases, with 6 bases sitting between them. Germline V gives CDR1 DFQATT, CDR2 SNEGSKA (reference sequence). The CDR3 is made up of 11 amino acids. The CDR3 is CSAAQGNTIYF. CDR3 in DNA: TGCAGTGCTGCTCAGGGAAACACCATATATTTT.

V gene TRBV7-2 combines with J gene TRBJ1-5, with TRBD1 as a possible D gene (5 bases). Between the trimmed V and J ends, which lost 0 bases and 3 bases, there was a span of 18 bases. The CDR3 is 18 amino acids. Germline-derived CDR1 and CDR2 are SGHTA and FQGNSA. This CDR3 reads CASSLAGGPGIANQPQHF. In nucleotides, the CDR3 is TGTGCCAGCAGCTTAGCAGGAGGGCCAGGGATCGCCAATCAGCCCCAGCATTTT.

The rearrangement links TRBV6-5 to TRBJ1-3; D not resolved. Trimming pared 0 bases from V and 5 bases from J, leaving 11 bases between. Germline V gives CDR1 MNHEY, CDR2 SVGAGI. The CDR3 extends over 15 amino acids. CDR3 in amino acids: CASSYSIALRNTIYF. For the CDR3, the DNA is TGTGCCAGCAGTTACTCGATTGCTCTAAGAAACACCATATATTTT.

The table lists this clone with a few counts. The junction departs from the called germline gene at one end, perhaps through a read error. The chain uses TRBV2 and TRBJ2-1; weak D call: TRBD1 (5 bases). CDR1 is SNHLY and CDR2 is FYNNEI in the germline V gene. This CDR3 contains 13 residues. For the CDR3, the DNA is TGTGCCAGCAAGGAATTGGACACATGGAAGAGGATCTTC. Translating gives CASKELDTWKRIF.

This clone was observed once. The chain is built from TRBV11-2 and TRBJ2-1, with TRBD1 identical over 9 bases. Germline assignment: CDR1 SGHAT and CDR2 FQNNGV. Trimming cost V 4 bases and J 4 bases; bases outside gene matches: 2. The CDR3 loop spans 14 amino acids. CDR3 DNA sequence: TGTGCCAGCAGCTCAGGGACAGGGTACAATGAGCAGTTCTTC. Protein sequence: CASSSGTGYNEQFF.

The V call is TRBV18, the J call TRBJ2-3; no clear D gene. The V and J ends lost 2 bases and 6 bases respectively, with 6 bases between them. In germline, CDR1 is KGHSH, CDR2 LQKENI. The CDR3 consists of 12 residues. CDR3 protein: CASSPIRDTQYF. CDR3 bases: TGTGCCAGCTCACCAATACGGGATACGCAGTATTTT.

The chain joins TRBV30 to TRBJ2-5; D gene unclear. The CDR3 covers 14 residues. The V end lost 2 bases, the J end lost 4 bases, and 14 bases lay between the germline ends. Germline V gene lookup returns CDR1 GTSNPN and CDR2 SVGIG (reference sequence). The DNA of the CDR3 is TGTGCCTGGAGTACCAGAAATTTACGAGAGACCCAGTACTTC. It encodes CAWSTRNLRETQYF.

The rearrangement uses TRBV30 and TRBJ1-5, with 12 bases aligning to TRBD1. The CDR3 runs 13 residues. Losses at the gene ends were 5 bases for V and 6 bases for J; bases not matched to a gene: 2. The germline gives CDR1 GTSNPN, CDR2 SVGIG (reference sequence). The CDR3 here is CAWGTGGGQPQHF. The DNA for the CDR3 is TGTGCCTGGGGGACAGGGGGCGGTCAGCCCCAGCATTTT.

The count of this clone is one. The J gene is TRBJ2-3, the V gene TRBV5-4; tentatively, D is TRBD2 (6 bases). CDR3 size: 16 residues. Germline values: CDR1 SGHNT, CDR2 YYREEE (reference sequence). V lost 2 bases and J lost 2, with 15 bases in between. CDR3 loop: CASSFKVGGDTDTQYF. The CDR3 nucleotides read TGTGCCAGCAGCTTTAAGGTGGGGGGAGACACAGATACGCAGTATTTT.

This clone was seen a single time. This sequence joins TRBV5-6 and TRBJ2-5; 8 bases align to TRBD1. The CDR3 has 16 residues. V lost 1 base, J lost 4 bases, and 9 bases stayed unmatched. Germline values: CDR1 SGHDT, CDR2 YYEEEE. Here the CDR3 DNA reads TGTGCCAGCAGCTTGTCTTTGCAGGGGGCTAGAGAGACCCAGTACTTC. It is translated as CASSLSLQGARETQYF.

The chain joins TRBV6-1 to TRBJ1-2; TRBD1 might be the D (5 bases). CDR1 and CDR2 from the germline V gene are MNHNS and SASEGT. The CDR3 covers 13 residues. V shed 7 bases and J shed 4 bases, with 13 bases lying between them. The CDR3 here is CASNIQDVYGYTF. The CDR3 DNA follows: TGTGCCAGCAATATACAGGACGTCTATGGCTACACCTTC.